This TCR beta chain was found in a study of T cells of healthy individuals. TCRdb analysed the 5' RACE reads with MiXCR anew, one entry per CDR3 protein. The data contain 100,000 or so distinct CDR3 sequences, around 17% of them seen just once; the ten biggest clones take up 6% to 8%. This clonotype has at least ten counts. The clonotype was recovered from a human donor in good health.

This CDR3 is CASRKEQAANYGYTF. The DNA of the CDR3 is TGCGCCAGCAGGAAAGAGCAGGCTGCTAACTATGGCTACACCTTC. J is TRBJ1-2 and V is TRBV5-1; no definite D call. The CDR3 has 15 amino acids. Deletions cut 5 bases from V and 0 bases from J, with 14 bases between. CDR1 and CDR2 from the germline V gene are SGHRS and YFSETQ.